One sample yielded the 15 T cell receptor beta chains listed below, sequenced in a study of tumor-infiltrating lymphocytes in oesophageal squamous cell carcinoma. TCRdb analysed the PCR reads with MiXCR anew, one entry per CDR3 protein. The table has 20,000 to 25,000 distinct CDR3 sequences, 35% to 45% seen once. Sequenced material: esophageal tumor tissue. These receptors were collected from a male donor with esophageal squamous cell carcinoma.

This clonotype was seen only a few times. V gene TRBV7-2 combines with J gene TRBJ2-1; 12 nucleotides match TRBD2. The DNA end favors TRBJ2-7, so the J call may be wrong. Germline lookup yields CDR1 SGHTA and CDR2 FQGNSA. The CDR3 sequence is 14 residues long. The CDR3 DNA reads TGTGCCAGCAGCCTACTAGCGGGAGGCGGCGAGCAGTACTTC. This sequence encodes CASSLLAGGGEQYF.

This clonotype has ten or more counts. J is TRBJ1-2 and V is TRBV5-6; tentative D call: TRBD1 (5 bases). The length of the CDR3 is 14 residues. V shed 5 bases and J shed 4 bases, with 15 bases lying between them. CDR1 and CDR2 from the germline V gene are SGHDT and YYEEEE. The CDR3 DNA follows: TGTGCCAGCAGAGCGTTGGGACGGATCTATGGCTACACCTTC. Encoded protein: CASRALGRIYGYTF.

The chain has TRBV7-9 and TRBJ2-3, with D tentatively TRBD1 (6 bases). Trimming removed 5 bases at V and 11 bases at J, with 17 bases between. This CDR3 contains 13 residues. Germline lookup yields CDR1 SEHNR and CDR2 FQNEAQ (reference sequence). For the CDR3, the DNA is TGTGCCAGCAGCGCGGGCAGGGGCTACGAGCAGTATTTT. Translated, it gives CASSAGRGYEQYF.

This clonotype showed up just a few times. No conserved phenylalanine or tryptophan is present at the end of the CDR3, so a read error is the likely explanation. No DNA is shown, since the ends of the CDR3 on it are uncertain; the CDR3 is the one TCRdb lists. This chain connects TRBV28 to TRBJ2-3; TRBD2 was called by the table and not checked on the DNA. Inclusive of both ends, the CDR3 amounts to 15 amino acids. Germline V lookup: CDR1 MDHEN, CDR2 SYDVKM. The CDR3 sequence is CAGVLEGPMATPSVR.

This clonotype was seen at least ten times. The rearrangement uses TRBV28 and TRBJ2-7; either TRBD1 or TRBD2 may supply D (5 bases each). Trimming pared 10 bases from V and 7 bases from J, leaving 23 bases between. The germline CDR1 and CDR2 sequences are MDHEN and SYDVKM. This CDR3 is built from 14 residues. The CDR3 loop is CATRKGTENNEQYF. Written as DNA, the CDR3 is TGTGCCACCCGAAAGGGGACGGAAAACAATGAGCAGTACTTC. Together with reference TRBV28 and TRBJ2-7, the CDR3 gives the full variable domain: DVKVTQSSRYLVKRTGEKVFLECVQDMDHENMFWYRQDPGLGLRLIYFSYDVKMKEKGDIPEGYSVSREKKERFSLILESASTNQTSMYLCATRKGTENNEQYFGPGTRLTVT.

A note on this clonotype: The CDR3 does not close with the conserved phenylalanine or tryptophan, likely indicating a read error. Because the CDR3's place on the DNA is in doubt, the DNA is left out and the CDR3 is given as listed by TCRdb. The chain links TRBV15 to TRBJ2-5; the table's D call TRBD2 went unverified against the DNA. The CDR3 has 14 amino acids, counting both end residues. Per germline, CDR1 LNHNV and CDR2 YYDKDF (reference sequence). CDR3 in amino acids: CATSRDREGYTFGS.

A few counts support this clonotype. The chain carries TRBV7-2 and TRBJ2-1; 8 bases agree with TRBD1. The better agreement between TRBJ2-5 and the DNA end casts doubt on the J call. CDR3 length: 14 residues. Germline V lookup: CDR1 SGHTA, CDR2 FQGNSA. CDR3 residues: CASSRDRTQETQYF. CDR3 bases: TGTGCCAGCAGCCGGGACAGGACACAAGAGACCCAGTACTTC.

The chain recombines TRBV7-6 with TRBJ2-5; tentatively, D is TRBD1 (5 bases). The J call is in doubt because the DNA end fits TRBJ2-7 better. Germline V gives CDR1 SGHVS, CDR2 FNYEAQ. This CDR3 spans 14 amino acids. The CDR3 reads CASNYTRVSYEQYF. CDR3 bases: TGTGCCAGCAACTATACCAGGGTCTCCTACGAGCAGTACTTC.

This clonotype was counted at least ten times. The rearrangement links TRBV6-2 or TRBV6-3 to TRBJ2-1, with TRBD2 as a possible D gene (5 bases). With 8 bases removed from V and 10 bases from J, the gap between germline ends came to 12 bases. Germline loops: CDR1 MNHEY, CDR2 SVGEGT. The length of the CDR3 is 11 residues. The CDR3 here is CASGIGVEQFF. CDR3 DNA: TGTGCCAGCGGGATCGGGGTGGAGCAGTTCTTC.

Comment on this clonotype: A clone one base away is much larger, so this may be a read error. This chain uses TRBV11-2 with TRBJ2-5; D is ambiguous. This CDR3 spans 12 amino acids. CDR1 is SGHAT, CDR2 FQNNGV, per germline. The V and J ends lost 5 bases and 11 bases respectively, with 15 bases between them. The CDR3 coding sequence is TGTGCCAGCAGCCGAAACTACAATGAGCAGTACTTC. Its protein product is CASSRNYNEQYF.

On this clonotype: A junction boundary mismatches the germline segment, possibly from a read error. This chain links TRBV6-1 with TRBJ2-5; tentative D call: TRBD1 (5 bases). This CDR3 region has 14 residues. The V gene's germline CDR1 is MNHNS and CDR2 SASEGT. CDR3 in DNA: TGTGCCAGCACCAGGGCTAGGGCCTCGGAGACCCAGTACTTT. Translation: CASTRARASETQYF.

This clonotype was seen ten or more times. This chain connects TRBV7-9 to TRBJ2-7; D remains unclear. Germline V gene lookup returns CDR1 SEHNR and CDR2 FQNEAQ (reference sequence). There are 14 residues in the CDR3. Between the trimmed V and J ends, which lost 1 base and 0 bases, there was a span of 7 bases. CDR3 protein: CASSLVGSSYEQYF. As DNA, the CDR3 is TGTGCCAGCAGCTTAGTCGGCAGCTCCTACGAGCAGTACTTC.

This clonotype was counted at least ten times. This chain connects TRBV6-6 to TRBJ1-5, with TRBD1 matching 11 bases. The germline V gene encodes CDR1 MNHNY and CDR2 SVGAGI (reference sequence). V trimming: 2 bases; J trimming: 5 bases; junction bases outside the gene matches: 5. The CDR3 extends over 16 amino acids. The CDR3 DNA sequence: TGTGCCAGCAGTTACGACGGACAGGGGGCGGATCAGCCCCAGCATTTT. This sequence encodes CASSYDGQGADQPQHF.

CDR3 nucleotides: TGTGCCAGCAGCTTAACTGCTAACTATGGCTACACCTTC. Its protein is CASSLTANYGYTF. This chain joins TRBV11-2 and TRBJ1-2; D unresolved. V lost 2 bases, J lost 0 bases, and 4 bases lay in between. There are 13 residues in the CDR3. CDR1 SGHAT and CDR2 FQNNGV come from the germline V gene.

This clonotype occurred many times. The rearrangement joins TRBV6-6 to TRBJ2-1; TRBD1 matches at 8 bases. After removal of 0 bases from V and 2 bases from J, the junction contained 6 bases not matched to a gene. Germline loops: CDR1 MNHNY, CDR2 SVGAGI (reference sequence). The CDR3 totals 17 residues. The CDR3, as DNA: TGTGCCAGCAGTTACTCGGCGGACAGGGTTGCCTACAATGAGCAGTTCTTC. Its protein product is CASSYSADRVAYNEQFF.